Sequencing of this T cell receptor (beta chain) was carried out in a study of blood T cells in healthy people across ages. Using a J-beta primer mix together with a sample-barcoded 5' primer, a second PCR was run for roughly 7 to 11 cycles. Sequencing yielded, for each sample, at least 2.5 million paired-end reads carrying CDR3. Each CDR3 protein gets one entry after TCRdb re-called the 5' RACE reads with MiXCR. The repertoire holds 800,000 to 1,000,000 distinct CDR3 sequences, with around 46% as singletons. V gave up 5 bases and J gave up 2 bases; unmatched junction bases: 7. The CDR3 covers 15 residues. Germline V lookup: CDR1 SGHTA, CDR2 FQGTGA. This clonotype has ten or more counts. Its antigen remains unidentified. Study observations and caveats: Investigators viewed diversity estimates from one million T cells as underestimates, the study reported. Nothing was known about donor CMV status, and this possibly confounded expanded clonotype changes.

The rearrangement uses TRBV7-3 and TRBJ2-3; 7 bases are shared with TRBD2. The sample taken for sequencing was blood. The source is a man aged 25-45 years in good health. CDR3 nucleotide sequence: TGTGCCAGCAGCGCCCAAGCGGGGTACACAGATACGCAGTATTTT. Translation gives CASSAQAGYTDTQYF.